This T cell receptor (beta chain) was identified in a study of T cell changes during pregnancy in multiple sclerosis. Some clones are missing from TCRdb's copy, which holds only in-frame ones; the method was immunoSEQ multiplex PCR. The data contain 37,000 or so clones, roughly nine tenths of them singletons. This CDR3 contains 14 residues. J gave up 8 bases and V 5 bases, and 9 bases lay outside the gene matches. Germline V gives CDR1 SGHVS, CDR2 FQNEAQ. This clone was found a few times. The chain recombines TRBV7-8 with TRBJ1-2; 9 positions match TRBD1. This receptor was taken from a female donor with multiple sclerosis, enrolled in a pregnancy study. The sample was CD4+ T cells from peripheral blood mononuclear cells, taken in the first trimester of pregnancy. CDR3 DNA: TGTGCCAGCAGCACTCTACAGGGGGCGGACGGCTACACCTTC. It encodes CASSTLQGADGYTF.